The present T cell receptor (beta chain) was sequenced within a study of post-analysis software for immune sequencing data. Study-level points and caveats: The study found TRBV5-6, TRBV5-1 and TRBV20-1 among about five TRBV segments more frequent in patients than controls. Samples from one preparation batch, clustered by F measure, grouped strongly together.

This clonotype has more than one count but fewer than ten. The antigen is undetermined. Prepared libraries of TCR beta cDNA carried unique molecular identifiers. TCRdb re-analysed the PCR reads in MiXCR, keeping a single row per CDR3 protein. The data contain roughly 620,000 distinct CDR3 sequences, roughly two fifths of them singletons. There are 15 residues in the CDR3. Trimming left V 8 bases short and J 2 bases short, with 20 bases between. The germline gives CDR1 SGHRS, CDR2 YFSETQ. The TCR sequence derives from a girl under 18 with multiple sclerosis. The chain joins TRBV5-1 to TRBJ2-7; tentatively, D is TRBD1 (6 bases). Sequences were obtained from blood. The DNA for the CDR3 is TGCGCCAGTTTCTACGGGACATCCGCAGCCTACGAGCAGTACTTC. Encoded protein: CASFYGTSAAYEQYF.